The 22 T cell receptor beta chains in this list originate from one sample, sequenced in a study of blood T cell repertoires in COVID-19. Profiled with immunoSEQ multiplex PCR; TCRdb holds only in-frame clones, not every one. The sample lists roughly 200,000 clones; approximately 90% were seen once. The sequenced sample consisted of peripheral blood. All receptors come from a man in his sixties who had recovered from COVID-19.

The CDR3 DNA reads as TGTGCCAGCAGCTTGCCCTCCCCCGGGACAGGGGCTGGGGCCAACGTCCTGACTTTC. It yields the protein CASSLPSPGTGAGANVLTF. V and J are TRBV5-4 and TRBJ2-6, with TRBD1 matching over 10 bases. The junction had 9 bases not matched to a gene; V was cut back by 1 base and J by 2 bases. The germline gives CDR1 SGHNT, CDR2 YYREEE (reference sequence). This CDR3 has 19 amino acids.

The chain uses TRBV25-1 and TRBJ2-3; a possible D gene is TRBD2 (5 bases). The length of the CDR3 is 16 residues. Germline V gives CDR1 MGHDK, CDR2 SYGVNS. Trimming removed 6 bases from V and 4 bases from J, with 20 bases in between. The CDR3 nucleotides read TGTGCCAGCAGCGCCCCCCACGGGAAAGGCTCAGATACGCAGTATTTT. Protein sequence: CASSAPHGKGSDTQYF. Full variable domain (rest looked up from reference TRBV25-1 and TRBJ2-3): EADIYQTPRYLVIGTGKKITLECSQTMGHDKMYWYQQDPGMELHLIHYSYGVNSTEKGDLSSESTVSRIRTEHFPLTLESARPSHTSQYLCASSAPHGKGSDTQYFGPGTRLTVL.

J is TRBJ2-1 and V is TRBV10-1; TRBD2 matches at 7 bases. The V gene end was trimmed by 2 bases and the J gene end by 5 bases; junction bases not matched to a gene: 12. The CDR3 consists of 17 residues. Germline CDR1 and CDR2: WNHNN and SYGVQD (reference sequence). The CDR3 loop is CASSEPPGRENDNEQFF. The CDR3 bases are TGCGCCAGCAGTGAGCCCCCCGGGCGGGAGAATGACAATGAGCAGTTCTTC.

The chain couples TRBV4-2 to TRBJ2-7; D is perhaps TRBD2 (6 bases). This CDR3 spans 17 amino acids. The V gene's germline CDR1 is LGHNA and CDR2 YNFKEQ. V was cut by 2 bases and J by 7 bases, with 24 bases left in between. CDR3 DNA sequence: TGTGCCAGCAGCCAACTGGGGACGACTAGTAAGAGAGATGAGCAGTACTTC. It codes for CASSQLGTTSKRDEQYF.

V gene TRBV7-9 combines with J gene TRBJ2-7, with D unresolved. The CDR3 is 14 amino acids. Germline V lookup: CDR1 SEHNR, CDR2 FQNEAQ (reference sequence). The V and J ends lost 1 base and 0 bases respectively, with 7 bases between them. CDR3 sequence reads: CASSLDSSSYEQYF. CDR3 bases: TGTGCCAGCAGCTTAGACTCAAGCTCCTACGAGCAGTACTTC. Using reference TRBV7-9 and TRBJ2-7 for the parts outside the CDR3, the full variable domain is DTGVSQNPRHKITKRGQNVTFRCDPISEHNRLYWYRQTLGQGPEFLTYFQNEAQLEKSRLLSDRFSAERPKGSFSTLEIQRTEQGDSAMYLCASSLDSSSYEQYFGPGTRLTVT.

This clone was observed a few times. The chain joins TRBV4-1 to TRBJ2-6, with TRBD1 identical over 8 bases. Germline V CDR1 and CDR2: MGHRA, YSYEKL. V shed 3 bases, J shed 0 bases, and the junction held 10 bases outside the gene matches. The CDR3 covers 19 residues. CDR3 sequence (DNA): TGCGCCAGCAGCCAGACAGGACAGGGAACCAACTCTGGGGCCAACGTCCTGACTTTC. Residues: CASSQTGQGTNSGANVLTF.

This clone is a singleton in its sample. The rearrangement uses TRBV19 and TRBJ2-7; D perhaps matches TRBD1 (6 bases). Germline lookup yields CDR1 LNHDA and CDR2 SQIVND (reference sequence). The V gene lost 3 bases and the J gene lost 4 bases, with 13 bases spanning the gap. This CDR3 comprises 14 residues. Written as DNA, the CDR3 is TGTGCCAGTAGTATCAGGGGCGCGGGTTACGAGCAGTACTTC. It specifies CASSIRGAGYEQYF.

The rearrangement joins TRBV7-2 to TRBJ1-1, with D hard to call. With 1 base removed from V and 8 bases from J, the gap between germline ends came to 8 bases. Germline V gives CDR1 SGHTA, CDR2 FQGNSA. The CDR3 runs 12 residues. This CDR3 reads CASSLGAYEAFF. Here the CDR3 DNA reads TGTGCCAGCAGCTTAGGCGCATACGAAGCTTTCTTT.

The chain couples TRBV9 to TRBJ2-5; TRBD2 matches 7 bases. This CDR3 has 15 residues. Germline values: CDR1 SGDLS, CDR2 YYNGEE. V lost 4 bases and J lost 4; bases outside the gene matches: 10. The CDR3 sequence is CASSYGEGRGETQYF. CDR3 nucleotides: TGTGCCAGCAGCTACGGGGAGGGCCGTGGAGAGACCCAGTACTTC.

The chain has TRBV9 and TRBJ2-2, with 7 nucleotides matching TRBD1. Germline V CDR1 and CDR2: SGDLS, YYNGEE. V dropped 0 bases and J dropped 6; count of bases not matched to a gene: 2. The CDR3 spans 14 residues. In nucleotides, the CDR3 is TGTGCCAGCAGCGTAGCAGGGGGTGCCGGGGAGCTGTTTTTT. Translating it yields CASSVAGGAGELFF. Filled out from reference TRBV9 and TRBJ2-2, the complete variable domain reads DSGVTQTPKHLITATGQRVTLRCSPRSGDLSVYWYQQSLDQGLQFLIQYYNGEERAKGNILERFSAQQFPDLHSELNLSSLELGDSALYFCASSVAGGAGELFFGEGSRLTVL.

This clone showed up just once. The chain has TRBV7-9 and TRBJ1-2; D uncertain. V was trimmed by 5 bases and J by 5 bases, leaving 18 bases between them. The CDR3 covers 15 residues. Germline V gene lookup returns CDR1 SEHNR and CDR2 FQNEAQ (reference sequence). CDR3 residues: CASSPPVAERYGYTF. The CDR3 nucleotides are TGTGCCAGCAGCCCACCGGTCGCGGAACGGTATGGCTACACCTTC.

This chain uses TRBV15 with TRBJ2-7; D is unresolved. Trimming took 0 bases from V and 1 from J, leaving 7 bases between them. The CDR3 is 14 amino acids. Germline loops: CDR1 LNHNV, CDR2 YYDKDF (reference sequence). In nucleotides, the CDR3 is TGTGCCACCAGCAGAGATCTCGTTTCCTACGAGCAGTACTTC. Its translation: CATSRDLVSYEQYF.

This sequence joins TRBV20-1 and TRBJ1-2, with D unresolved. The germline V and J ends were trimmed by 3 bases and 6 bases, with 17 bases remaining between them. CDR1 is DFQATT and CDR2 is SNEGSKA in the germline V gene (reference sequence). The CDR3 extends over 14 amino acids. CDR3 protein: CSASIPLEEDGYTF. CDR3 bases: TGCAGTGCTAGTATTCCTTTAGAAGAGGATGGCTACACCTTC.

This clone occurred once. V usage is TRBV11-2 and J usage is TRBJ2-7, with 10 bases matching TRBD1. The V and J ends lost 3 bases and 3 bases, in that order; junction bases with no gene match: 5. The CDR3 spans 15 residues. Germline V gene sequence: CDR1 SGHAT, CDR2 FQNNGV. CDR3: CASSFSGTGDYEQYF. The CDR3 DNA follows: TGTGCCAGCAGCTTCTCCGGGACAGGGGACTACGAGCAGTACTTC.

The V call is TRBV5-1, the J call TRBJ1-2; no clear D gene. This CDR3 spans 14 amino acids. Trimming removed 0 bases at V and 5 bases at J, with 11 bases between. Germline values: CDR1 SGHRS, CDR2 YFSETQ. CDR3 DNA sequence: TGCGCCAGCAGCTTGGCGACCCCCAGGTATGGCTACACCTTC. It encodes CASSLATPRYGYTF. Based on the CDR3 plus reference TRBV5-1 and TRBJ1-2, the full variable domain is KAGVTQTPRYLIKTRGQQVTLSCSPISGHRSVSWYQQTPGQGLQFLFEYFSETQRNKGNFPGRFSGRQFSNSRSEMNVSTLELGDSALYLCASSLATPRYGYTFGSGTRLTVV.

Regarding this clone: This may be a read error: a much more frequent sequence differs by one nucleotide. The chain couples TRBV7-2 to TRBJ1-2; tentative D call: TRBD1 (6 bases). The CDR3 covers 11 residues. Trimming removed 4 bases from V and 7 bases from J, with 7 bases in between. Germline V lookup: CDR1 SGHTA, CDR2 FQGNSA. DNA of the CDR3: TGTGCCAGCAGCTCACAGGGTGGCTACACCTTC. It is translated as CASSSQGGYTF.

The rearrangement joins TRBV7-2 to TRBJ2-7; 8 nucleotides match TRBD1. The CDR3 loop spans 15 amino acids. Trimming at V came to 5 bases and at J to 0 bases, leaving 6 bases not matched to a gene. Germline V gene data show CDR1 as SGHTA and CDR2 as FQGNSA. Here the CDR3 reads CASSETGAPSYEQYF. The CDR3 DNA reads as TGTGCCAGCAGCGAGACAGGGGCCCCCTCCTACGAGCAGTACTTC.

The count of this clone is one. The rearrangement uses TRBV5-1 and TRBJ1-5; 7 bases line up with TRBD1. The V gene end was trimmed by 4 bases and the J gene end by 7 bases; junction bases not matched to a gene: 5. CDR1 and CDR2 (germline): SGHRS, YFSETQ. The CDR3 is 13 amino acids. DNA of the CDR3: TGCGCCAGCAGCGACCAGGGGGGACAGCCCCAGCATTTT. This sequence encodes CASSDQGGQPQHF.

Notes on this clone: This sample also contains other DNA sequences that code for the same CDR3. The genes are TRBV30 and TRBJ1-5; tentative D call: TRBD1 (6 bases). Germline loops: CDR1 GTSNPN, CDR2 SVGIG (reference sequence). The CDR3 contains 13 residues. Trimming took off 3 bases at V and 6 bases at J, with 12 bases between the two ends. The CDR3 DNA sequence: TGTGCCTGGAGCAGGGGCCGGGGTCAGCCCCAGCATTTT. Translation gives CAWSRGRGQPQHF.

J is TRBJ2-3 and V is TRBV30, with 12 bases matching TRBD2. V lost 3 bases and J lost 4; bases outside the gene matches: 2. Per the germline V gene, CDR1 is GTSNPN and CDR2 is SVGIG (reference sequence). CDR3 size: 14 residues. The CDR3 DNA sequence: TGTGCCTGGAGGACTAGCGGGAGTGCAGATACGCAGTATTTT. It codes for CAWRTSGSADTQYF. Full variable domain (outside the CDR3, taken from reference TRBV30 and TRBJ2-3): SQTIHQWPATLVQPVGSPLSLECTVEGTSNPNLYWYRQAAGRGLQLLFYSVGIGQISSEVPQNLSASRPQDRQFILSSKKLLLSDSGFYLCAWRTSGSADTQYFGPGTRLTVL.

The J gene is TRBJ2-5, the V gene TRBV19; D gene unclear. The CDR3 length is 13 residues. In germline, CDR1 is LNHDA, CDR2 SQIVND (reference sequence). The V and J ends lost 4 bases and 0 bases respectively, with 6 bases between them. The CDR3 nucleotides are TGTGCCAGTAGTAGGGCCTACCAAGAGACCCAGTACTTC. It translates to CASSRAYQETQYF.

By sample share, this clone is medium-sized (0.01 to 0.1%). V is TRBV19 and J is TRBJ2-1, with D possibly matching TRBD2 (6 bases). V gave up 5 bases and J gave up 2 bases, with 19 bases separating them. CDR1 and CDR2 from the germline V gene are LNHDA and SQIVND (reference sequence). The CDR3 sequence is 17 residues long. CDR3: CASSSRTMYSPYNEQFF. Written as DNA, the CDR3 is TGTGCCAGTAGTTCTAGGACTATGTATAGCCCCTACAATGAGCAGTTCTTC.